Below are 30 T cell receptor beta chains sequenced from a single sample in a study of T cells in Graves' hyperthyroidism and ophthalmopathy. Amplification targeted TCR beta CDR3 regions from RNA transcripts. HTBI primers were the set used in a first-round RT-PCR of the TCR CDR3. TCRdb processed the multiplex PCR reads anew with MiXCR; each CDR3 protein has one entry. Of 300,000 to 400,000 distinct CDR3 sequences in the sample, roughly 18% were seen once. What was sequenced was blood. The source is a woman in her fifties or sixties with Graves' hyperthyroidism.

The genes are TRBV12-3 or TRBV12-4 and TRBJ1-5; D may be TRBD1 (6 bases). The CDR3 contains 15 residues. The ends were cut back, 5 bases at V and 1 base at J, with 12 bases in the middle. CDR3 sequence reads: CASSRGGGSNQPQHF. CDR3 DNA: TGTGCCAGCAGTCGGGGGGGCGGAAGCAATCAGCCCCAGCATTTT.

This clonotype was counted many times. The chain combines TRBV27 with TRBJ2-3; D is undetermined. Trimming took 6 bases from V and 0 from J, leaving 10 bases between them. Per germline, CDR1 MNHEY and CDR2 SMNVEV (reference sequence). The CDR3 runs to 14 residues. Here the CDR3 reads CASRVVASTDTQYF. CDR3 coding DNA: TGTGCCAGCAGAGTAGTTGCTAGCACAGATACGCAGTATTTT.

This clonotype was seen repeatedly, ten times or more. The CDR3: CASRHPDSGAYEQYF. The CDR3 nucleotides read TGTGCCAGCAGGCATCCCGACTCAGGCGCCTACGAGCAGTACTTC. The V and J genes are TRBV28 and TRBJ2-7; D unclear. The CDR3 covers 15 residues. Trimming took 6 bases from V and 2 from J, leaving 17 bases between them. Germline CDR1 and CDR2: MDHEN and SYDVKM.

This clonotype was observed many times. The V call is TRBV27, the J call TRBJ1-2; D perhaps matches TRBD1 (6 bases). The CDR3 runs to 13 residues. Between the trimmed V and J ends, which lost 6 bases and 4 bases, there was a span of 12 bases. Germline CDR1 and CDR2: MNHEY and SMNVEV (reference sequence). The CDR3 region is CASRRTDGYGYTF. In DNA form, the CDR3 reads TGTGCCAGCAGACGGACAGACGGCTATGGCTACACCTTC.

The chain is built from TRBV5-1 and TRBJ2-7; TRBD1 aligns across 9 bases. The CDR3 sequence is 14 residues long. Per the germline V gene, CDR1 is SGHRS and CDR2 is YFSETQ. V was clipped by 0 bases and J by 6 bases; unmatched bases: 4. The CDR3: CASSLEQGAGEQYF. CDR3 nucleotide sequence: TGCGCCAGCAGCTTGGAACAGGGGGCTGGCGAGCAGTACTTC.

This clonotype has ten or more counts. The genes are TRBV20-1 and TRBJ2-1; D is unresolved. Trimming left V 0 bases short and J 1 base short, with 7 bases between. Germline lookup yields CDR1 DFQATT and CDR2 SNEGSKA (reference sequence). The CDR3 loop spans 14 amino acids. The DNA for the CDR3 is TGCAGTGCTAGAGAACTGGGTTCCTACAATGAGCAGTTCTTC. It is translated as CSARELGSYNEQFF.

In its sample, this clonotype was seen a few times. This chain links TRBV10-2 with TRBJ2-7; D is unclear. The CDR3 is made up of 12 amino acids. With 2 bases removed from V and 5 bases from J, the gap between germline ends came to 7 bases. Germline V gene lookup returns CDR1 WSHSY and CDR2 SAAADI. The CDR3 DNA reads as TGCGCCAGCAGTGAGGGGGAACACGAGCAGTACGTC. This gives the protein CASSEGEHEQYV.

This clonotype has at least ten counts. This rearrangement joins TRBV20-1 to TRBJ1-5, with 7 nucleotides matching TRBD1. Per the germline V gene, CDR1 is DFQATT and CDR2 is SNEGSKA (reference sequence). The CDR3 has 13 amino acids. Trimming cost V 4 bases and J 1 base; bases outside gene matches: 1. This CDR3 reads CSAKQGSNQPQHF. The DNA of the CDR3 is TGCAGTGCTAAACAGGGGAGCAATCAGCCCCAGCATTTT.

This clonotype was recorded many times. The rearrangement uses TRBV3-1 and TRBJ1-1; a possible D gene is TRBD1 (6 bases). The CDR3 loop spans 15 amino acids. V dropped 4 bases and J dropped 6 bases, with 18 bases sitting between them. Germline lookup yields CDR1 LGHDT and CDR2 YNNKEL (reference sequence). CDR3 nucleotide sequence: TGTGCCAGCAGCCCGAGGGGGGGCGCCGGGGCTGAAGCTTTCTTT. It encodes CASSPRGGAGAEAFF.

This chain uses TRBV7-6 with TRBJ2-7, with unresolved D. CDR3 size: 14 residues. Deletions cut 4 bases from V and 3 bases from J, with 13 bases between. Germline V gene sequence: CDR1 SGHVS, CDR2 FNYEAQ. CDR3 protein: CASSSGGEGYEQYV. CDR3 DNA: TGTGCCAGCAGCTCTGGCGGTGAAGGCTACGAGCAGTACGTC.

The V call is TRBV19, the J call TRBJ2-2; no reliable D call. This CDR3 is 15 amino acids long. V was shortened by 3 bases and J by 1 base, with 9 bases between the two germline ends. Germline assignment: CDR1 LNHDA and CDR2 SQIVND (reference sequence). This CDR3 reads CASSIFSRNTGELFF. The CDR3 DNA is TGTGCCAGTAGTATCTTCTCCAGGAACACCGGGGAGCTGTTTTTT.

This clonotype came up once. The rearrangement uses TRBV10-3 and TRBJ2-2; TRBD2 might be the D (5 bases). Per germline, CDR1 ENHRY and CDR2 SYGVKD. The CDR3 runs to 14 residues. V was trimmed by 4 bases and J by 5 bases, leaving 11 bases between them. CDR3 residues: CAISVAGNTGELFF. Written as DNA, the CDR3 is TGTGCCATCAGTGTGGCCGGGAATACCGGGGAGCTGTTTTTT.

This clonotype appeared a few times. The chain links TRBV28 to TRBJ1-2; TRBD1 is a possible D gene (5 bases). This CDR3 region has 14 residues. The germline CDR1 and CDR2 sequences are MDHEN and SYDVKM. Trimming took off 3 bases at V and 4 bases at J, with 12 bases between the two ends. The CDR3: CASSFSGLAYGYTF. CDR3 nucleotide sequence: TGTGCCAGCAGTTTCTCAGGGCTGGCCTATGGCTACACCTTC.

This clonotype was recorded a few times. J is TRBJ2-5 and V is TRBV27, with 8 bases matching TRBD1. With V trimmed by 6 bases and J by 3 bases, 9 bases remained unmatched. Germline loops: CDR1 MNHEY, CDR2 SMNVEV (reference sequence). The length of the CDR3 is 15 residues. The CDR3 spells CASSPIGTGEETQYF. The DNA for the CDR3 is TGTGCCAGCAGCCCAATAGGGACAGGTGAAGAGACCCAGTACTTC.

This chain links TRBV18 with TRBJ2-3, with a weak D call TRBD1 (5 bases). The CDR3 is 15 residues long. CDR1 KGHSH and CDR2 LQKENI come from the germline V gene. Trimming removed 3 bases from V and 2 bases from J, with 12 bases in between. The CDR3 protein is CASSPSAGFTDTQYF. The CDR3 bases are TGTGCCAGCTCACCTTCGGCAGGGTTCACAGATACGCAGTATTTT.

J is TRBJ2-7 and V is TRBV10-3, with a weak D call TRBD2 (5 bases). The CDR3 runs to 13 residues. Germline V gene data show CDR1 as ENHRY and CDR2 as SYGVKD. The V end lost 4 bases, the J end lost 3 bases, and 10 bases lay between the germline ends. As DNA, the CDR3 is TGTGCCATCAGTGGTTTCGGGGACTACGAGCAGTACTTC. It is translated as CAISGFGDYEQYF.

This clonotype has only a few counts. V usage is TRBV2 and J usage is TRBJ2-1; perhaps TRBD2 as D (7 bases). Germline CDR1 reads SNHLY; CDR2 reads FYNNEI. This CDR3 is 14 amino acids long. Trimming shortened V by 6 bases and J by 8 bases, and 17 bases separated the two germline ends. DNA of the CDR3: TGTGCCAGCAGCTTTTCGGGGGGCGAGGATGAGCAGTTCTTC. Its translation is CASSFSGGEDEQFF.

The chain carries TRBV3-1 and TRBJ2-2; 10 nucleotides match TRBD2. The length of the CDR3 is 17 residues. CDR1 and CDR2 (germline): LGHDT, YNNKEL (reference sequence). The trim removed 4 bases at V and 1 base at J, leaving 6 bases unmatched. The CDR3 spells CASSPITSGKNTGELFF. The CDR3 DNA reads TGTGCCAGCAGCCCGATAACTAGCGGGAAGAACACCGGGGAGCTGTTTTTT. Filled out from reference TRBV3-1 and TRBJ2-2, the complete variable domain reads DTAVSQTPKYLVTQMGNDKSIKCEQNLGHDTMYWYKQDSKKFLKIMFSYNNKELIINETVPNRFSPKSPDKAHLNLHINSLELGDSAVYFCASSPITSGKNTGELFFGEGSRLTVL.

This clonotype was counted only a few times. This rearrangement joins TRBV28 to TRBJ1-4; 7 bases fit TRBD1. CDR1 and CDR2 (germline): MDHEN, SYDVKM. The CDR3 covers 16 residues. V was pared by 6 bases and J by 3 bases, with 10 bases of the junction left unmatched. The DNA of the CDR3 is TGTGCCAGCAGACCTTTAGGGGACAGTTCTAATGAAAAACTGTTTTTT. It is translated as CASRPLGDSSNEKLFF.

In its sample, this clonotype was seen many times. The chain carries TRBV2 and TRBJ1-6; no definite D call. Germline CDR1 SNHLY, CDR2 FYNNEI. The CDR3 totals 14 residues. V lost 0 bases, J lost 9 bases, and 9 bases lay in between. Written as DNA, the CDR3 is TGTGCCAGCAGTGAAGCGCTCCGAGGTTCACCCCTCCACTTT. It specifies CASSEALRGSPLHF.

The chain carries TRBV29-1 and TRBJ1-1, with TRBD1 as a possible D gene (5 bases). Germline CDR1 is SQVTM and CDR2 is ANQGSEA. The CDR3 has 12 residues. Between the trimmed V and J ends, which lost 7 bases and 3 bases, there was a span of 12 bases. The CDR3 bases are TGCAGCGCTGGGGGGACCTACACTGAAGCTTTCTTT. Translation: CSAGGTYTEAFF.

The rearrangement joins TRBV7-3 to TRBJ2-3; TRBD2 agrees at 9 bases. V shed 1 base, J shed 3 bases, and the junction held 5 bases outside the gene matches. CDR3 length equals 16 residues. The germline CDR1 and CDR2 sequences are SGHTA and FQGTGA. The DNA of the CDR3 is TGTGCCAGCAGCTTAATGCCTAGCGGGGCTACAGATACGCAGTATTTT. Amino acids: CASSLMPSGATDTQYF.

The chain uses TRBV5-1 and TRBJ2-4, with D perhaps TRBD1 (5 bases). With 0 bases removed from V and 0 bases from J, the gap between germline ends came to 10 bases. The germline CDR1 and CDR2 sequences are SGHRS and YFSETQ. This CDR3 comprises 16 residues. The DNA for the CDR3 is TGCGCCAGCAGCTTGGAAGGGGATCTAGCCAAAAACATTCAGTACTTC. Encoded protein: CASSLEGDLAKNIQYF.

This clonotype was detected many times. The CDR3 spells CASSPTLPRSGNEKLFF. CDR3 bases: TGTGCCAGCAGCCCCACCTTACCCAGGTCCGGGAATGAAAAACTGTTTTTT. The chain carries TRBV6-1 and TRBJ1-4; no clear D gene. V was shortened by 6 bases and J by 5 bases, with 22 bases between the two germline ends. Germline values: CDR1 MNHNS, CDR2 SASEGT. CDR3 size: 17 residues.

This clonotype was found a few times. This chain joins TRBV29-1 and TRBJ2-2; 11 positions agree with TRBD1. V shed 6 bases, J shed 4 bases, and the junction held 10 bases outside the gene matches. Germline CDR1 is SQVTM and CDR2 is ANQGSEA. CDR3 length: 16 residues. Here the CDR3 DNA reads TGCAGCGTAAAAAGCGCAGGGACAGGGGGCACCGGGGAGCTGTTTTTT. Protein product: CSVKSAGTGGTGELFF.

This clonotype was seen only a few times. A much larger clone lies a single base off, so this may be a read error. The gene calls are TRBV7-3 and TRBJ2-3, with 7 positions matching TRBD2. The germline V gene encodes CDR1 SGHTA and CDR2 FQGTGA. The CDR3 contains 15 residues. The CDR3 is CANSGQAGSTDTQYF. The CDR3 DNA follows: TGTGCCAACAGCGGACAAGCGGGGAGCACAGATACGCAGTATTTT.

This clonotype was detected ten times or more. The CDR3 reads CASRPGLARETQYF. CDR3 bases: TGTGCCAGCAGGCCGGGACTAGCGAGAGAGACCCAGTACTTC. V is TRBV6-2 or TRBV6-3 and J is TRBJ2-5; TRBD2 matches at 10 bases. With V trimmed by 6 bases and J by 4 bases, 5 bases remained unmatched. The V gene's germline CDR1 is MNHEY and CDR2 SVGEGT. There are 14 residues in the CDR3.

This clonotype was observed a handful of times. V is TRBV30 and J is TRBJ2-1, with D uncertain. Between the trimmed V and J ends, which lost 4 bases and 7 bases, there was a span of 14 bases. Germline CDR1 is GTSNPN and CDR2 is SVGIG (reference sequence). This CDR3 region has 13 residues. CDR3 amino acids: CAWITPIANEQFF. The CDR3 bases are TGTGCCTGGATTACACCAATCGCGAATGAGCAGTTCTTC.

Only a few counts were recorded for this clonotype. The junction shows a germline mismatch at one end, possibly a read error. This chain connects TRBV6-1 to TRBJ2-1, with 11 bases that match TRBD2. CDR3 length: 16 amino acids. Germline lookup yields CDR1 MNHNS and CDR2 SASEGT. DNA for the CDR3: TGTGCCAGCAGGAGGACAGGGACTAGCGGCTACAATGAGCGGTTCTTC. Translating it yields CASRRTGTSGYNERFF.

This clonotype was counted many times. The chain combines TRBV4-1 with TRBJ1-5, with a possible D match to TRBD1 (6 bases). V shed 0 bases and J shed 0 bases, with 9 bases lying between them. Per the germline V gene, CDR1 is MGHRA and CDR2 is YSYEKL. The CDR3 spans 16 residues. Here the CDR3 DNA reads TGCGCCAGCAGCCAAGAGTGGACAGATAGCAATCAGCCCCAGCATTTT. Protein product: CASSQEWTDSNQPQHF.